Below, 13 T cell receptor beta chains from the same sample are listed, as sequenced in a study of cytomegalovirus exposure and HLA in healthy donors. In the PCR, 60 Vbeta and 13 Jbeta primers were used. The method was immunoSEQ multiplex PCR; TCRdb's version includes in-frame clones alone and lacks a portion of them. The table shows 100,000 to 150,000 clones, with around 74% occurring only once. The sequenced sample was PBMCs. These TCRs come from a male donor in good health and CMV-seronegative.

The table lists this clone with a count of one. The CDR3 sequence is CASSPDRAYGYTF. As DNA, the CDR3 is TGTGCCAGCAGCCCCGACAGGGCCTATGGCTACACCTTC. The rearrangement joins TRBV6-5 to TRBJ1-2; 7 bases line up with TRBD1. V shed 6 bases, J shed 4 bases, and the junction held 5 bases outside the gene matches. Looked up from germline, CDR1 is MNHEY and CDR2 is SVGAGI. This CDR3 region has 13 residues.

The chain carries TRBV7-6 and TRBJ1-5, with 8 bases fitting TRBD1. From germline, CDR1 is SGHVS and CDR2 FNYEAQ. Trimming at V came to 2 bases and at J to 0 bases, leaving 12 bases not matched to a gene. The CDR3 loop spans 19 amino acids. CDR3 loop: CASSLSEDRGDYSNQPQHF. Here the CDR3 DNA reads TGTGCCAGCAGCTTAAGTGAAGACAGGGGCGACTATAGCAATCAGCCCCAGCATTTT.

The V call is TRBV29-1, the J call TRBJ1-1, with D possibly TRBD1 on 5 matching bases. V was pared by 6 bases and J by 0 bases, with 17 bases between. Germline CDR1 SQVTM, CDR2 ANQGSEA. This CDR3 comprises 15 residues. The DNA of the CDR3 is TGCAGCGTCGATATTTACAGGAACATGAACACTGAAGCTTTCTTT. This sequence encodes CSVDIYRNMNTEAFF.

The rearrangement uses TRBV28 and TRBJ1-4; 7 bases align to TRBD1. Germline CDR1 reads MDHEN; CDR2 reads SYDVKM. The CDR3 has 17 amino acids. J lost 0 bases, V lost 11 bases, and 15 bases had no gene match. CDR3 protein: CAVLLGGQGATNEKLFF. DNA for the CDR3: TGTGCCGTCCTTCTAGGGGGGCAGGGGGCAACTAATGAAAAACTGTTTTTT.

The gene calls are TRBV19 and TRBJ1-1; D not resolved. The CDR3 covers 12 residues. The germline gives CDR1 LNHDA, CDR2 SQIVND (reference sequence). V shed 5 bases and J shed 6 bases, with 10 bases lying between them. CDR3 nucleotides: TGTGCCAGTAGTGCCTGGAGGGCTGAAGCTTTCTTT. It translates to CASSAWRAEAFF. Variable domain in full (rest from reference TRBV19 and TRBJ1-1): DGGITQSPKYLFRKEGQNVTLSCEQNLNHDAMYWYRQDPGQGLRLIYYSQIVNDFQKGDIAEGYSVSREKKESFPLTVTSAQKNPTAFYLCASSAWRAEAFFGQGTRLTVV.

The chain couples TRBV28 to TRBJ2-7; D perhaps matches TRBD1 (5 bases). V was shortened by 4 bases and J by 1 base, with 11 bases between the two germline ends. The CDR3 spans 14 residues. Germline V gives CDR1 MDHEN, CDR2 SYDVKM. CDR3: CASSSERQSYEQYF. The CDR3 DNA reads TGTGCCAGCAGTTCCGAACGACAGTCCTACGAGCAGTACTTC.

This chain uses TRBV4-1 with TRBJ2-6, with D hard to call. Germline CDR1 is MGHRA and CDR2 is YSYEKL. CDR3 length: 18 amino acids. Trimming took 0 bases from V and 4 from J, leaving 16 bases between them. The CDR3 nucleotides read TGCGCCAGCAGCCAAGAAGTGGGCAGTTCCAGCGGGGCCAACGTCCTGACTTTC. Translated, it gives CASSQEVGSSSGANVLTF.

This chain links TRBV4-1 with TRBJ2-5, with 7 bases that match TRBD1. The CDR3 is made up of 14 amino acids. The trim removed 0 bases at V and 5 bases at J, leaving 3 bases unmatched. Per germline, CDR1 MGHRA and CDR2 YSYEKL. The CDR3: CASSQESRGETQYF. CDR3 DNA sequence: TGCGCCAGCAGCCAAGAGTCCAGGGGGGAGACCCAGTACTTC.

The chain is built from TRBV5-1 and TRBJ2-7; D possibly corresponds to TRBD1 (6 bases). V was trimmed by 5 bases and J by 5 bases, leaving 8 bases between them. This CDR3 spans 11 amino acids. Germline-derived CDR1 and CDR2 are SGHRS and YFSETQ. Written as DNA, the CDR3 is TGCGCCAGCAGGGCAGGGGACGAGCAGTACTTC. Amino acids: CASRAGDEQYF. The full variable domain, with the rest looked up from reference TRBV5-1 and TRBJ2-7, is KAGVTQTPRYLIKTRGQQVTLSCSPISGHRSVSWYQQTPGQGLQFLFEYFSETQRNKGNFPGRFSGRQFSNSRSEMNVSTLELGDSALYLCASRAGDEQYFGPGTRLTVT.

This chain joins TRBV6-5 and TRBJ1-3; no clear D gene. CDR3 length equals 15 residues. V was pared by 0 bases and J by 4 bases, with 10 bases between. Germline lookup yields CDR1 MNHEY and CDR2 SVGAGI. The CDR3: CASSYSTTAGNTIYF. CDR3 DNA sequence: TGTGCCAGCAGTTACTCGACAACCGCCGGAAACACCATATATTTT.

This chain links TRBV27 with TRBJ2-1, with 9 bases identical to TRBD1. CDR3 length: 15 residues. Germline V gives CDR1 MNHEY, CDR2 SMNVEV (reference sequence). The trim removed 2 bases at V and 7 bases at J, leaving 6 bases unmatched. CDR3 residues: CASSLTGTGKNEQFF. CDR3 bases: TGTGCCAGCAGTTTAACCGGGACAGGGAAAAATGAGCAGTTCTTC.

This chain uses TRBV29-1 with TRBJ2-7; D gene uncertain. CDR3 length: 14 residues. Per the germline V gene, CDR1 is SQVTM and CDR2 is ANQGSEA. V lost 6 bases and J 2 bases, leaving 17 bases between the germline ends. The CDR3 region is CSVHGHDNPYEQYF. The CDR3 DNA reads TGCAGCGTGCACGGCCACGACAACCCCTACGAGCAGTACTTC.

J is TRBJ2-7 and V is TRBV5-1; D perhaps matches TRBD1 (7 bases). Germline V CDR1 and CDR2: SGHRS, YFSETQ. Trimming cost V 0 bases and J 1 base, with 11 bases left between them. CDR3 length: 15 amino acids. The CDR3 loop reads CASSLVAGGSYEQYF. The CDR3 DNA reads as TGCGCCAGCAGCTTGGTAGCAGGGGGGTCCTACGAGCAGTACTTC. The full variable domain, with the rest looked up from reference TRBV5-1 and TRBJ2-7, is KAGVTQTPRYLIKTRGQQVTLSCSPISGHRSVSWYQQTPGQGLQFLFEYFSETQRNKGNFPGRFSGRQFSNSRSEMNVSTLELGDSALYLCASSLVAGGSYEQYFGPGTRLTVT.